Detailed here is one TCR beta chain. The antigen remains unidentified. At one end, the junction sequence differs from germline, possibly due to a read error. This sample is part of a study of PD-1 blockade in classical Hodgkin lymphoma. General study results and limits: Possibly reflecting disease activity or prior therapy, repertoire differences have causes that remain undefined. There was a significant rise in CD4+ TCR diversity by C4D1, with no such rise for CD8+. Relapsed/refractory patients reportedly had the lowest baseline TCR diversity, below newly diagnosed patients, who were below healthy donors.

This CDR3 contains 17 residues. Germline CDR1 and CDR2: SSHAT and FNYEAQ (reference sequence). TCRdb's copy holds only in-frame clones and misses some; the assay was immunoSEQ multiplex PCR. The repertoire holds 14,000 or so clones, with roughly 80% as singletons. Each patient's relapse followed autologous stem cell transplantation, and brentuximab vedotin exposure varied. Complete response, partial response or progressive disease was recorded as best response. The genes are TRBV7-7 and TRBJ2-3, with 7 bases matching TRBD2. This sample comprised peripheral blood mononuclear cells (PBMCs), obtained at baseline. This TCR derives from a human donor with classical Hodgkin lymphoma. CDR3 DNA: TGTGCTAGCAGCTTATCCAGCTCCGGGGGGTTGACAGATACGCAGTATTTT. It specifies CASSLSSSGGLTDTQYF.